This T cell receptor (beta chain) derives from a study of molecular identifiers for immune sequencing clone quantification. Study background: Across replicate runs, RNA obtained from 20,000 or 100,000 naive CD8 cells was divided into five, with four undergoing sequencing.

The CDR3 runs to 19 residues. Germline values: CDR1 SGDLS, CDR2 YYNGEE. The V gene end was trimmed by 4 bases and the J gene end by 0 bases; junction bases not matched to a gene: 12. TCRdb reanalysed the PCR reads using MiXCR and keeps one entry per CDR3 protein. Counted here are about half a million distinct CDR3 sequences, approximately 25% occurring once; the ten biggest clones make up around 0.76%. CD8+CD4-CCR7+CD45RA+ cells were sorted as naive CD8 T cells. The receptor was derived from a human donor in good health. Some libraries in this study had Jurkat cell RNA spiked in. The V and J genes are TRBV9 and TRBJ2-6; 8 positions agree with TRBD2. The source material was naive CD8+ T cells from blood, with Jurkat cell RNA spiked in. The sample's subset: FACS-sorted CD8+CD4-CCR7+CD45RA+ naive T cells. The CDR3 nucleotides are TGTGCCAGCAGCTCCGGGAGGGGGACAACCTCCTCTGGGGCCAACGTCCTGACTTTC. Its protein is CASSSGRGTTSSGANVLTF.